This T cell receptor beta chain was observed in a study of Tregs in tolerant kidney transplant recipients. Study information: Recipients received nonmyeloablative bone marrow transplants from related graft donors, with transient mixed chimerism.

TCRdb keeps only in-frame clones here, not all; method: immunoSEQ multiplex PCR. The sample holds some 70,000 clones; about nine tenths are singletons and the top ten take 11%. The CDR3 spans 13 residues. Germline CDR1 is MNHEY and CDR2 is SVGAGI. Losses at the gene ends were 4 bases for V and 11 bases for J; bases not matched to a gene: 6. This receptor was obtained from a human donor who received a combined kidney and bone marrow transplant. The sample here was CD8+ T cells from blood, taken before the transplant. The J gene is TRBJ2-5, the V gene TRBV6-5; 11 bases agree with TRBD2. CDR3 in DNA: TGTGCCAGCAGTTCGACTAGCGGGACTGAGCAGTACTTC. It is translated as CASSSTSGTEQYF.